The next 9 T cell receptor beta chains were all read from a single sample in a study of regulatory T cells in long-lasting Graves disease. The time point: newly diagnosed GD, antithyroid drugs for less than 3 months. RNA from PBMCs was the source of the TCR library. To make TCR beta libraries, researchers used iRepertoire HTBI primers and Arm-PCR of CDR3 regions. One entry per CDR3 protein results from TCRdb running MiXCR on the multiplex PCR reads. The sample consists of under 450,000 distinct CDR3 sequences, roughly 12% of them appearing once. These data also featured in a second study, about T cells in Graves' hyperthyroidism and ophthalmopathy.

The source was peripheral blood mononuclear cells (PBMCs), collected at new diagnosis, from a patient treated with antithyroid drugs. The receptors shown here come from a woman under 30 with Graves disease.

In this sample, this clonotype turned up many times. This CDR3 reads CASVNRGQVEAFF. In DNA form, the CDR3 reads TGTGCCAGCGTTAACAGGGGGCAGGTTGAAGCTTTCTTT. The chain has TRBV6-1 and TRBJ1-1; 9 bases line up with TRBD1. The germline V gene encodes CDR1 MNHNS and CDR2 SASEGT. The CDR3 runs to 13 residues. Trimming at V came to 8 bases and at J to 7 bases, leaving 8 bases not matched to a gene.

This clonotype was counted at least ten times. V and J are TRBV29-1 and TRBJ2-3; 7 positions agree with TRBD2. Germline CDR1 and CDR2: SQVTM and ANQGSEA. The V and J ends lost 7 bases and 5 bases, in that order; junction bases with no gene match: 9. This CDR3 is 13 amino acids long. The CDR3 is CSADAGVRDTQYF. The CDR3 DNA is TGCAGCGCCGACGCGGGGGTTAGAGATACGCAGTATTTT.

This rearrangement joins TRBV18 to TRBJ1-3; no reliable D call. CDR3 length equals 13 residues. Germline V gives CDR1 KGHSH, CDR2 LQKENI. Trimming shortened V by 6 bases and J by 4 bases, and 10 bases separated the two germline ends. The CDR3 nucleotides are TGTGCCAGCTCCCCGACGCCAGGAAACACCATATATTTT. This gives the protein CASSPTPGNTIYF.

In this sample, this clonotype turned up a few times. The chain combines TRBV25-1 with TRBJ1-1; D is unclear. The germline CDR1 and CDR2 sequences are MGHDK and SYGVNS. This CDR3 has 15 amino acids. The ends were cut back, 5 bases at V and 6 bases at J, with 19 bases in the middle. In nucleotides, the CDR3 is TGTGCCAGCAGTAGGATGGGTCGAGCGGCAGCTGAAGCTTTCTTT. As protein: CASSRMGRAAAEAFF.

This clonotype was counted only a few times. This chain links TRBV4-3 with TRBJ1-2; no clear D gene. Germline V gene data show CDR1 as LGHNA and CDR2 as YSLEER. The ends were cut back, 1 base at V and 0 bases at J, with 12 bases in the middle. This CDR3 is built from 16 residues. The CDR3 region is CASSQVRGRANYGYTF. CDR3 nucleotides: TGCGCCAGCAGCCAAGTGCGGGGAAGGGCTAACTATGGCTACACCTTC.

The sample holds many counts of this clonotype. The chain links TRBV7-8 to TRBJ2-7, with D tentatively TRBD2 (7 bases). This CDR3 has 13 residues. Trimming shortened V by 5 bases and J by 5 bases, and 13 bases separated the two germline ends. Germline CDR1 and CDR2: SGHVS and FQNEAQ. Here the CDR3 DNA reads TGTGCCAGCAGCCGGGGGGCCCCCGACGAGCAGTACTTC. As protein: CASSRGAPDEQYF.

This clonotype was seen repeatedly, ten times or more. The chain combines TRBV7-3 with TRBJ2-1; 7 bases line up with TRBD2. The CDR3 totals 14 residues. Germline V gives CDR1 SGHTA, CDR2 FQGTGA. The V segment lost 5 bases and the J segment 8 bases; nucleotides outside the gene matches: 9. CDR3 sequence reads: CASSPSGGRYEQFF. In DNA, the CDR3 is TGTGCCAGCAGCCCTTCGGGGGGTCGGTATGAGCAGTTCTTC.

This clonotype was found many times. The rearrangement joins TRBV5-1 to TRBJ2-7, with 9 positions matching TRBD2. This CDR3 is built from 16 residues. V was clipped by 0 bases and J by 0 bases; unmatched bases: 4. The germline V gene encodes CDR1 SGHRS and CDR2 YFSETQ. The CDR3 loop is CASSLVGLASSYEQYF. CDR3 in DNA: TGCGCCAGCAGCTTGGTAGGACTAGCGTCCTCCTACGAGCAGTACTTC.

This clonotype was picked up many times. The CDR3 reads CASSRRDYQAHNEQFF. In nucleotides, the CDR3 is TGTGCCAGCAGTCGACGGGACTACCAAGCCCACAATGAGCAGTTCTTC. The gene calls are TRBV12-3 or TRBV12-4 and TRBJ2-1; TRBD2 matches 7 bases. The CDR3 spans 16 residues. V was pared by 5 bases and J by 5 bases, with 12 bases of the junction left unmatched.